The table lists the clone carrying this T cell receptor (beta chain) with a few counts. What it binds is not known. Two oligonucleotides, mixed equimolar, formed the beta constant-region primer covering TRBC1 and TRBC2. TCRdb re-called the UMI-ligation and nested PCR reads with MiXCR, one entry per CDR3 protein. This sample has 120,000 to 150,000 distinct CDR3 sequences, with over 15% found just once. The CDR3 totals 15 residues. J gave up 2 bases and V 5 bases, and 5 bases lay outside the gene matches. Germline CDR1 reads DFQATT; CDR2 reads SNEGSKA (reference sequence). This entry comes from a study of naive and memory T cell subsets. Broader study findings: Diversity fell and Gini index rose from naive through CM, EM, EMRA.

V and J are TRBV20-1 and TRBJ2-7; 14 bases match TRBD2. The TCR comes from a human donor in good health. Sequencing used naive CD4+ T cells from blood. The CDR3 nucleotides read TGCAGTGCTGGGACTAGCGGGAGAGGTCCCTACGAGCAGTACTTC. Protein product: CSAGTSGRGPYEQYF.